This TCR beta chain was recovered during a study of blood T cell repertoires in COVID-19. Turning to the study itself: Acute and convalescent COVID-19 specimens originated in the United States, Italy and Spain. Sample material is recorded as cDNA or gDNA derived from T cells, B-cell-depleted T cells, or PBMCs.

Repertoires were generated with immunoSEQ multiplex PCR, while TCRdb's copy carries only in-frame clones and drops some. The sample has 95,000 to 110,000 clones; 70% to 90% are singletons. V was cut by 3 bases and J by 5 bases, with 5 bases left in between. In germline, CDR1 is SGHRS, CDR2 YFSETQ. The length of the CDR3 is 11 residues. This chain uses TRBV5-1 with TRBJ1-2; no clear D gene. The receptor was isolated from a man in his fifties or sixties with active or convalescent COVID-19. The sequenced sample consisted of peripheral blood. The CDR3 reads CASSSEYGYTF. CDR3 bases: TGCGCCAGCAGCTCTGAGTATGGCTACACCTTC.